This TCR beta chain was profiled in a study of blood T cell repertoires in COVID-19. Study in general: Acute and convalescent COVID-19 samples came from the United States, Italy and Spain.

Those enrolled in Seattle joined during active infection and were followed longitudinally afterward. Germline CDR1 reads SGHKS; CDR2 reads YYEKEE (reference sequence). The CDR3 is 16 residues long. The V end was cut by 4 bases, the J end by 0 bases, with 14 bases between. TCRdb's copy holds only in-frame clones and misses some; the assay was immunoSEQ multiplex PCR. The sample consists of 200,000 to 250,000 clones, 65% to 90% of them appearing once. The chain is built from TRBV5-5 and TRBJ1-3; no definite D call. This TCR was recovered from a man aged 50-59 years with COVID-19, enrolled during active disease. The sequenced sample was peripheral blood. The CDR3 coding sequence is TGTGCCAGCAGCACGGTCCCTTCCCGCTCTGGAAACACCATATATTTT. Protein product: CASSTVPSRSGNTIYF.